The following is a T cell receptor beta chain sequence with its context. This clone's antigen is unknown. The sample holds no much larger clone one base away, and base qualities are not on file. Library prep was done by the immunoSEQ multiplex PCR assay. The multiplex PCR relied on a mix of 60 forward primers for TCR Vbeta segments and 13 reverse primers for TCR Jbeta segments. Amplification of the CDR3 region of rearranged TCR beta genes was performed with a multiplex PCR assay on genomic DNA. Amplified TCR beta libraries were sequenced as 87-base-pair reads on the Illumina HiSeq System. The authors' pipeline ran thus. A later analysis tallied 75 million to 85 million unique TCR beta chains across the roughly 610 repertoires, and around 9.9 million of those chains were shared by two or more donors. To remove PCR and sequencing errors, raw reads were error-corrected and collapsed into unique sequences using a nearest-neighbor algorithm that merged closely related sequences. To assign V, D and J gene segments, CDR3 sequences were aligned to IMGT reference sequences. For a sequence to be retained, a match of at least six nucleotides was required to both a V gene segment and a J gene segment. A rearrangement was called productive if the CDR3 had no stop codons and remained in frame with V and J, and every other rearrangement was called non-productive. CDR3 was defined according to IMGT convention as the region running from the second conserved V-encoded cysteine to the conserved J-encoded phenylalanine. Sequences without an unambiguous match to a single V gene segment were excluded from the earlier analysis of about 630 of the donors. In an earlier analysis of roughly 600 of the donors, a V segment was called functional when productive rearrangements were above 56.7%, and segregating when the standard deviation between donors exceeded 5%. A statistical classification framework was built to diagnose cytomegalovirus status from the catalog of TCR beta chain sequences. A later analysis assigned V and J genes by comparing TCR nucleotide sequences with IMGT/GENE-DB human TR gene sequences. In a later analysis, CDR3 sequences and most-parsimonious VDJ recombination scenarios were assigned using the TCRdist pipeline. In a later analysis, each TCR beta chain was defined by its CDR3 amino acid sequence together with its V-gene family, and reads lacking a unique V-gene family were excluded. A later analysis removed roughly 590 highly shared, low-generation-probability nucleotide sequences to deal with suspected cross-contamination and a sequencing artifact. In a later analysis, a clonal expansion index was calculated for each public chain from normalized within-repertoire ranks of inferred template counts. A later analysis computed generation probabilities with a VDJ recombination model fitted to out-of-frame rearrangements, and checked the results against IGoR. Hypergeometric tests were used in a later analysis to score TCR-TCR, TCR-HLA and TCR-CMV co-occurrence, with a repertoire-size bias correction applied to the TCR pairs. To estimate false discovery rates, a later analysis permuted the HLA or CMV assignments 20 times. A later analysis grouped co-occurring TCRs with DBSCAN, adding TCRdist sequence similarity when clustering within HLA-allele-positive subsets. Repertoires with fewer than 30,000 or more than 120,000 public chains were left out of co-occurrence clustering, as were several repertoires with anomalous nucleotide sharing. TCRdb stores this immuneACCESS table with in-frame sequences only. Part of the clones is absent; in the studies checked, under half of the shortfall reflects unresolved V genes, and no reason is known for the rest. V, J and clone size reflect that table, while D and trimming were determined from the DNA. For this sample there are 90,000 to 120,000 clones; 70% appear just once. In total, the top ten clones hold 11% of the sample.

V is shortened by 6 bases, J by 9 bases, and the region joining them spans 7 bases. Counted from cysteine to phenylalanine, this CDR3 has 10 amino acids. This entry keeps only the CDR3 DNA: 30 bases, framed from base 1. CDR1 and CDR2 (SNHLY, FYNNEI) derive from the germline V gene. The cohort was made up of under 800 healthy bone marrow donors. All cohort members were sampled while nominally healthy, although unrecorded immune exposures were likely present. The donor tested CMV seropositive, placing the donor among the 290 or so seropositive members of the cohort. A peripheral blood sample was provided by each donor, and peripheral blood mononuclear cells were used for TCR beta sequencing. Genomic DNA extraction from the blood cell samples was performed with the Qiagen DNeasy Blood Extraction Kit. These data come from a study of cytomegalovirus exposure and HLA in healthy donors (dated by TCRdb to the late 2010s). Regarding the complete study: An earlier analysis of approximately 590 of the donors reported 250 to 350 Gb of sequence data and more than 90 million unique TCR beta sequences from some 180 million T cells. Roughly 290 gigabases of sequencing data and around 80 million unique TCR sequences made up an early release that covered around 640 HLA-typed donors. Among the roughly 410 genotyped donors, around 81% belonged to the genetic ancestry cluster associated with self-reported Caucasian donors. The aim of the study was to test whether cataloging public T cell receptors could identify signatures of past pathogen exposure. The study used immunosequencing to profile the T cell repertoires of several hundred subjects and linked those repertoires to cytomegalovirus serostatus. Besides the first cohort of approximately 710 subjects, a separate validation cohort made up of roughly 130 different subjects was used. High-throughput TCR immunosequencing, statistical association of individual TCRs with disease status, and machine learning were combined to predict cytomegalovirus infection status. In a later analysis, previously published TCR beta repertoires from 550 to 750 donors were re-analyzed and high-resolution HLA genotyping was added so that TCR occurrence patterns could be studied. Rather than using new phenotypic data, the later analysis identified candidate immune exposures from TCR beta sequences and from how often those sequences occurred across donors. An earlier analysis of about 600 of the donors used high-throughput TCR beta sequencing to judge whether each TCR beta V gene segment behaved as functional or pseudogenic. Donor age, sex, ethnicity and CMV serostatus were compiled together with the repertoire data. A later genetic analysis took genome-wide SNP genotypes for about 65% of the 666 donors and used that subset as a discovery cohort. Every repertoire in the discovery cohort had been generated on one and the same sequencing platform. Class I and class II HLA loci were covered by the typing at four-digit resolution. The number of donors typed differed by locus, with about 629-630 for A, B, C, DRB1 and DQB1, around 500 for DQA1, over 600 for DPA1, and around 430 for DPB1. Four to six DR-DQ haplotypes were handled as single units for association and clustering, since linkage in the cohort was strong. On average, over 200,000 unique TCR beta nucleotide sequences were sequenced per donor among some 430 genotyped donors of the cohort, with about 17% of those sequences being non-productive.

Results and caveats for the whole study, not just this receptor: Because counts were too low, approximately 15 rarely observed V segments, including chromosome 9 orphons, were excluded from the earlier analysis of a few hundred of the donors. Presence/absence analyses assumed roughly uniform sequencing depth across donors, an assumption that may not hold. Three of the identified cytomegalovirus-associated TCR beta chains were confirmed in vitro to be specific for cytomegalovirus antigens. Because the 87-base-pair reads could not distinguish some IMGT-functional V segments, including TRBV6-2 and TRBV6-3, those segments were excluded. Most CMV-associated TCR beta chains appeared to be HLA-restricted in a later analysis, and the HLA associations seemed to be driven largely by CMV exposure. Linkage disequilibrium might explain the correlated functional status among segregating V segments, but an unknown experimental factor could not be excluded. A total of about 150 TCR beta chains were listed by the study as associated with cytomegalovirus. At a false discovery rate of 0.05, a later analysis linked 15,000 to 20,000 TCR beta sequences to specific HLA alleles. Most TCR sequences were observed very rarely across donors, whereas some public TCRs were present in many individuals. Immune exposure information for the cohort was limited to CMV serostatus. In a later analysis, the rate of TCR association differed among HLA loci, with DRB1 alleles having the most associated TCRs and HLA-C alleles having the fewest. Broadly in line with IMGT annotations, most TCR beta V segments showed up in productive rearrangements about 87% or about 30% of the time in an earlier analysis of approximately 600 of the donors. When HLA alleles, especially DR and DQ, strongly co-occurred, TCR associations were difficult to assign to individual alleles. This cohort had only TCR beta chains sequenced, and the lack of alpha or paired-chain data limited which features could be detected. According to a later analysis, parvovirus B19, influenza, CMV and Epstein-Barr virus appeared linked to several top co-occurrence clusters. HLA typing was unavailable for some donors at each locus, so association tests used only the typed subset. According to a later genetic analysis, donors in an Asian-associated ancestry cluster had fewer N-insertions in productive TCRs than the approximately 710-donor mean. Compared with equally common non-associated chains, HLA-associated TCR beta chains in a later analysis were more clonally expanded and had lower generation probabilities. According to the authors, the approach could potentially be generalized to other disease states and immunological phenotypes. A further reported finding was that TCR beta sequences accurately predicted the HLA-A and HLA-B alleles for most subjects in the first cohort. An association between a missense DCLRE1C variant and V-gene and J-gene trimming of TCR beta chains was found in a later genetic analysis and replicated in an independent cohort. Cytomegalovirus status was reported to be diagnosed by the classifier with high specificity and sensitivity in both the original and validation cohorts. A cluster of highly shared sequence variants was judged likely to be a technical artifact of the sequencing pipeline.

The chain is made from TRBV2 and TRBJ2-3, with the D gene not confidently named. The sequenced material came from PBMCs. The clonotype originates from a man in his forties in good health and CMV-seropositive. The base sequence is TGTGCCAGCAGGTCCCAAACGCAGTATTTT. Protein translation: CASRSQTQYF. With the portions outside the CDR3 filled from the reference TRBV2 and TRBJ2-3 genes, the complete variable region becomes EPEVTQTPSHQVTQMGQEVILRCVPISNHLYFYWYRQILGQKVEFLVSFYNNEISEKSEIFDDQFSVERPDGSNFTLKIRSTKLEDSAMYFCASRSQTQYFGPGTRLTVL.